The 28 T cell receptor beta chains listed next were all sequenced from one sample in a study of monozygotic twins with inflammatory bowel disease. Using the 5' RACE reads, TCRdb records one entry per CDR3 protein without DNA. The specimen's table records over 150,000 distinct CDR3 sequences. Sequencing was done on a sample of blood. Source of these receptors: a human donor with ulcerative colitis or Crohn's disease, or a healthy co-twin of an affected twin (not recorded which).

The chain employs TRBV20-1 and TRBJ2-3; TCRdb calls TRBD2, which cannot be checked without DNA. Germline loops: CDR1 DFQATT, CDR2 SNEGSKA (reference sequence). The CDR3 is 17 amino acids. CDR3 residues: CSARGGLAGVRTDTQYF.

The CDR3 spells CASRGDRVNEQFF. The chain has TRBV2 and TRBJ2-1; TCRdb gives TRBD1 as the D gene, but with no DNA this cannot be confirmed. This CDR3 has 13 amino acids. Germline V gene sequence: CDR1 SNHLY, CDR2 FYNNEI.

The chain joins TRBV7-6 to TRBJ2-1. Germline loops: CDR1 SGHVS, CDR2 FNYEAQ. CDR3 length: 13 residues. The CDR3 protein is CASSLRVSGEQFF.

The chain employs TRBV4-2 and TRBJ2-1; without DNA, the TCRdb call of TRBD2 cannot be checked. The CDR3 consists of 17 residues. CDR1 and CDR2 from the germline V gene are LGHNA and YNFKEQ. The CDR3 here is CASSQGASGGIYNEQFF.

The gene calls are TRBV10-3 and TRBJ1-1. The CDR3 covers 15 residues. Germline loops: CDR1 ENHRY, CDR2 SYGVKD. The CDR3 reads CAITSTDGRNTEAFF.

The chain uses TRBV7-2 and TRBJ2-1; TCRdb names TRBD1, which stays unverified in the absence of DNA. The CDR3 totals 15 residues. Germline-derived CDR1 and CDR2 are SGHTA and FQGNSA. CDR3 protein: CASSTLGGVYNEQFF.

The genes are TRBV7-8 and TRBJ1-1. In germline, CDR1 is SGHVS, CDR2 FQNEAQ. CDR3 length equals 16 residues. The CDR3 reads CASSLVGGARGTEAFF.

The V call is TRBV12-3 or TRBV12-4, the J call TRBJ2-1; as DNA is missing, the TRBD2 call by TCRdb cannot be tested. CDR3 length equals 16 residues. The CDR3: CASSISSGKSYNEQFF.

The chain is built from TRBV19 and TRBJ2-1; TCRdb's D gene call, TRBD1, goes unchecked for lack of DNA. Germline V gene lookup returns CDR1 LNHDA and CDR2 SQIVND (reference sequence). There are 14 residues in the CDR3. The CDR3 here is CASSMGGRYNEQFF.

The chain has TRBV12-3 or TRBV12-4 and TRBJ1-5; the TCRdb call, TRBD1, lacks DNA for checking. The CDR3 length is 13 residues. CDR3 sequence: CASSHSVGEPQHF.

The rearrangement links TRBV7-2 to TRBJ2-3; no DNA is available, so the TRBD1 call from TCRdb remains unchecked. This CDR3 is 14 amino acids long. Per germline, CDR1 SGHTA and CDR2 FQGNSA. The CDR3 sequence is CASSILLGADTQYF.

The chain carries TRBV4-3 and TRBJ2-1. CDR1 LGHNA and CDR2 YSLEER come from the germline V gene. The CDR3 runs 13 residues. The CDR3 loop is CASSQGPNNEQFF.

The chain is built from TRBV5-4 and TRBJ2-5; checking the TCRdb D call of TRBD2 is not possible without DNA. The germline gives CDR1 SGHNT, CDR2 YYREEE (reference sequence). This CDR3 has 19 amino acids. CDR3 sequence reads: CASSFPGTSGRAGLRTQYF.

The V gene is TRBV7-2, the J gene TRBJ2-3; TCRdb picks TRBD1, but there is no DNA to check that call. CDR3 size: 15 residues. The germline gives CDR1 SGHTA, CDR2 FQGNSA. The CDR3 loop reads CASSLRGGAADTQYF. The complete variable domain, with remaining parts taken from reference TRBV7-2 and TRBJ2-3, reads GAGVSQSPSNKVTEKGKDVELRCDPISGHTALYWYRQSLGQGLEFLIYFQGNSAPDKSGLPSDRFSAERTGGSVSTLTIQRTQQEDSAVYLCASSLRGGAADTQYFGPGTRLTVL.

The chain combines TRBV5-1 with TRBJ2-7; TCRdb gives TRBD1 as the D gene, but with no DNA this cannot be confirmed. From germline, CDR1 is SGHRS and CDR2 YFSETQ. The CDR3 covers 14 residues. The CDR3 reads CASSLASDRGEQYF.

CDR3 protein: CASSAAGRGGGAEAFF. The chain has TRBV5-1 and TRBJ1-1. Germline assignment: CDR1 SGHRS and CDR2 YFSETQ. The CDR3 is 16 residues long.

The chain uses TRBV9 and TRBJ1-5. The germline V gene has CDR1 SGDLS and CDR2 YYNGEE. The length of the CDR3 is 13 residues. The CDR3 reads CASSETVGKPQHF.

CDR3 region: CASRTGTSGTGELFF. This chain joins TRBV6-1 and TRBJ2-2; TCRdb's D gene call, TRBD2, goes unchecked for lack of DNA. This CDR3 has 15 residues. Germline assignment: CDR1 MNHNS and CDR2 SASEGT.

V is TRBV9 and J is TRBJ2-1; TCRdb designates TRBD2, a call that cannot be tested without DNA. Per the germline V gene, CDR1 is SGDLS and CDR2 is YYNGEE. The CDR3 runs 14 residues. The CDR3 sequence: CASSVVAGYNEQFF.

The chain combines TRBV5-1 with TRBJ1-2; lacking DNA, the TRBD1 call made by TCRdb goes unchecked. This CDR3 region has 15 residues. The germline V gene has CDR1 SGHRS and CDR2 YFSETQ. CDR3 amino acids: CASSPTGGGLYGYTF.

This rearrangement joins TRBV24-1 to TRBJ1-4; TCRdb's D call of TRBD1 is untestable without DNA. The germline V gene has CDR1 KGHDR and CDR2 SFDVKD. The CDR3 runs 15 residues. The CDR3 reads CATSDPRGAGEKLFF.

The chain carries TRBV20-1 and TRBJ2-7. Germline values: CDR1 DFQATT, CDR2 SNEGSKA (reference sequence). The CDR3 totals 15 residues. CDR3 sequence reads: CSAREKLGIEYEQYF.

The V call is TRBV20-1, the J call TRBJ1-1; absent DNA, TCRdb's TRBD1 call cannot be checked. The CDR3 totals 17 residues. Per the germline V gene, CDR1 is DFQATT and CDR2 is SNEGSKA (reference sequence). The CDR3 here is CSARDNRGAGMKIEAFF.

The chain carries TRBV5-1 and TRBJ1-2; the TRBD1 assignment by TCRdb is unverifiable without DNA. CDR1 is SGHRS, CDR2 YFSETQ, per germline. This CDR3 is 13 amino acids long. The CDR3 sequence is CASSPGTGGGYTF.

The chain couples TRBV15 to TRBJ1-1; TCRdb names TRBD1, which stays unverified in the absence of DNA. Germline-derived CDR1 and CDR2 are LNHNV and YYDKDF (reference sequence). The CDR3 is 17 residues long. The CDR3 sequence: CATSRDLFQGMNTEAFF. Looking up the rest from reference TRBV15 and TRBJ1-1 gives the full variable domain: DAMVIQNPRYQVTQFGKPVTLSCSQTLNHNVMYWYQQKSSQAPKLLFHYYDKDFNNEADTPDNFQSRRPNTSFCFLDIRSPGLGDTAMYLCATSRDLFQGMNTEAFFGQGTRLTVV.

CDR3 residues: CASSQDRPPSSYNEQFF. The chain carries TRBV3-1 and TRBJ2-1; TCRdb gives TRBD1 as the D gene, but with no DNA this cannot be confirmed. The CDR3 covers 17 residues. Germline assignment: CDR1 LGHDT and CDR2 YNNKEL (reference sequence).

This chain joins TRBV7-8 and TRBJ1-1; TCRdb's D call, TRBD1, is unchecked because there is no DNA. The CDR3 consists of 14 residues. From germline, CDR1 is SGHVS and CDR2 FQNEAQ. The CDR3 sequence is CASSLPGQGFSAFF.

The J gene is TRBJ1-4, the V gene TRBV6-5; TCRdb outputs TRBD1, but without DNA this stays unchecked. This CDR3 comprises 15 residues. Germline CDR1 is MNHEY and CDR2 is SVGAGI. CDR3 protein: CASSYGTRSNEKLFF.